A selection of T cell receptor beta chains follows, all from one sample in a study of a mutant IDH1 vaccine in newly diagnosed glioma. Some clones are missing from TCRdb's copy, which holds only in-frame ones; the method was immunoSEQ multiplex PCR. The profile shows roughly 70,000 clones, about 86% of them singletons. The specimen was PBMCs, collected from a glioma patient treated with radiotherapy, temozolomide or both. The receptors were sampled from a young man with glioma. The CDR3 runs from the conserved cysteine through the conserved F or W. Each record gives: D gene, J gene, clone size, V gene, CDR3 length, CDR3 protein, CDR3 DNA. The D gene is left open where the match is weak. Expanded clones are given a class, and other clones once, few, many or no size at all.

d_gene: -
j_gene: TRBJ1-5
abundance: -
v_gene: TRBV28
len: 13
CDR3aa: CATLRVGNQPQHF
CDR3nt: TGTGCCACCCTCCGGGTGGGCAATCAGCCCCAGCATTTT

d_gene: TRBD1
j_gene: TRBJ1-2
abundance: once
v_gene: TRBV5-1
len: 15
CDR3aa: CASSVGTGGRYGYTF
CDR3nt: TGCGCCAGCAGCGTGGGGACAGGGGGCAGGTATGGCTACACCTTC

d_gene: -
j_gene: TRBJ2-7
abundance: -
v_gene: TRBV6-5
len: 13
CDR3aa: CASSYSGAYEQYF
CDR3nt: TGTGCCAGCAGTTACTCAGGCGCTTACGAGCAGTACTTC

d_gene: -
j_gene: TRBJ2-1
abundance: -
v_gene: TRBV19
len: 12
CDR3aa: CASSIWGDEQFF
CDR3nt: TGTGCCAGTAGTATTTGGGGCGATGAGCAGTTCTTC

d_gene: -
j_gene: TRBJ1-3
abundance: few
v_gene: TRBV6-6
len: 14
CDR3aa: CATTPQGSGNTIYF
CDR3nt: TGTGCCACCACCCCCCAGGGTAGTGGAAACACCATATATTTT

d_gene: -
j_gene: TRBJ2-3
abundance: -
v_gene: TRBV19
len: 15
CDR3aa: CASSMGRGGTDTQYF
CDR3nt: TGTGCCAGTAGTATGGGGCGGGGAGGCACAGATACGCAGTATTTT

d_gene: TRBD1
j_gene: TRBJ1-1
abundance: -
v_gene: TRBV4-2
len: 13
CDR3aa: CASSWDRGAEAFF
CDR3nt: TGTGCCAGCAGCTGGGACAGGGGAGCTGAAGCTTTCTTT

d_gene: TRBD1
j_gene: TRBJ1-4
abundance: once
v_gene: TRBV6-1
len: 17
CDR3aa: CASSEHWQGAYNEKLFF
CDR3nt: TGTGCCAGCAGTGAACACTGGCAGGGGGCGTATAATGAAAAACTGTTTTTT

d_gene: -
j_gene: TRBJ1-2
abundance: -
v_gene: TRBV5-1
len: 15
CDR3aa: CASSLDYGGNYGYTF
CDR3nt: TGCGCCAGCAGCTTGGATTACGGCGGTAACTATGGCTACACCTTC

d_gene: -
j_gene: TRBJ1-5
abundance: -
v_gene: TRBV2
len: 14
CDR3aa: CASSEETPNQPQHF
CDR3nt: TGTGCCAGCAGTGAAGAGACACCGAATCAGCCCCAGCATTTT

d_gene: -
j_gene: TRBJ1-1
abundance: -
v_gene: TRBV19
len: 16
CDR3aa: CASSIRETGRGTEAFF
CDR3nt: TGTGCCAGTAGTATAAGGGAAACAGGGAGGGGGACTGAAGCTTTCTTT